The source of this T cell receptor beta chain is a study of blood T cell repertoires in COVID-19. In the study overall: The United States, Italy and Spain were the sources of the acute and convalescent COVID-19 samples.

During active infection, Seattle patients enrolled and were then monitored through disease. Per the original methods: Amplification with reference gene primers provided the estimates of nucleated cell counts. Assay used: immunoSEQ multiplex PCR; TCRdb lists only in-frame clones, some missing. The D gene and trimming were derived from the DNA, and the V and J assignments and clone size from that table. The table records over 450,000 clones, roughly 89% of them present only once. The ends lost 5 bases at V and 2 bases at J; junction bases unmatched: 4. The CDR3 runs 14 residues. This receptor was identified in a woman aged 50 to 65 with COVID-19, enrolled during active disease. The V and J genes are TRBV23-1 and TRBJ2-7; 9 bases agree with TRBD2. TRBV23-1 is known as an ORF, though its function is uncertain. Input material: peripheral blood. In DNA, the CDR3 is TGCGCCAGCAGTATTAGCGGGGGCCCCTACGAGCAGTACTTC. Translation gives CASSISGGPYEQYF.